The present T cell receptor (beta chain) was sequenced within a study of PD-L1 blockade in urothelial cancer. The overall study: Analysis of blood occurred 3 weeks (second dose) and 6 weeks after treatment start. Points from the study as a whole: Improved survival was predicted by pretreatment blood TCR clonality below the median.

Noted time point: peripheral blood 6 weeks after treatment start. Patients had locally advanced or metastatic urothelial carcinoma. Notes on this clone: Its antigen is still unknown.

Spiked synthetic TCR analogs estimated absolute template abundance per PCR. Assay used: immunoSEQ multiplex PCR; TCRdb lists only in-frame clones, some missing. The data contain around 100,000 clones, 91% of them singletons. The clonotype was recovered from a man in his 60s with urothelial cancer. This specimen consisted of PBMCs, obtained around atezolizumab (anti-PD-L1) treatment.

The CDR3 loop reads CSVRPGTGGANTEAFF. Here the CDR3 DNA reads TGCAGCGTTCGTCCCGGGACAGGGGGCGCGAACACTGAAGCTTTCTTT. This chain uses TRBV29-1 with TRBJ1-1; 12 nucleotides match TRBD1. With V trimmed by 5 bases and J by 1 base, 8 bases remained unmatched. The V gene's germline CDR1 is SQVTM and CDR2 ANQGSEA. The CDR3 consists of 16 residues.